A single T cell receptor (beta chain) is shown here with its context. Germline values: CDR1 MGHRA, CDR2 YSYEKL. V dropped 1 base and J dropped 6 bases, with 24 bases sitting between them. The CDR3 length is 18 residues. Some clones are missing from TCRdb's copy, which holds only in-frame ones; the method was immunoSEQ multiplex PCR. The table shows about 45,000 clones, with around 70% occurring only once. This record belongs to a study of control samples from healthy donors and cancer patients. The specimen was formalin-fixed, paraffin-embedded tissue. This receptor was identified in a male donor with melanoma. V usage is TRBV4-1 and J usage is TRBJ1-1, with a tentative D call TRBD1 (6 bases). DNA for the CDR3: TGCGCCAGCAGCCAAGTTTTTGGTAGGGGGGATCCCCCTTCTGAAGCTTTCTTT. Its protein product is CASSQVFGRGDPPSEAFF.